This T cell receptor (beta chain) derives from a study of brain T cells in children with intractable seizures. General study results and limits: Pre-surgery blood may have been undersampled, hiding some clones. Only CDR3 sequence similarity suggested viral specificity, without known HCMV serostatus.

The sequenced cases were selected for having the highest brain T cell transcript signatures. Before surgery, patients took at least one anti-epileptic drug. The CDR3 length is 12 residues. Germline values: CDR1 SNHLY, CDR2 FYNNEI. Trimming at V came to 3 bases and at J to 13 bases, leaving 5 bases not matched to a gene. Sequencing used immunoSEQ multiplex PCR; TCRdb keeps in-frame clones, though not all of them. The table has about 41,000 clones, 90% seen once. Regarding this clone: Its antigen is undetermined.

The chain combines TRBV2 with TRBJ2-2; TRBD2 matches at 7 bases. The clonotype was recovered from a girl aged 2 to 9 with tuberous sclerosis and intractable seizures. The specimen comprised peripheral blood, sampled at surgery. The CDR3 reads CASSDSKRGLFF. Written as DNA, the CDR3 is TGTGCCAGCAGTGATTCTAAGCGGGGGCTGTTTTTT.